This TCR beta chain was identified during a study of T cell changes during pregnancy in multiple sclerosis. The protocol was immunoSEQ multiplex PCR, while the TCRdb copy is restricted to in-frame clones and leaves out a portion. The sample records about 89,000 clones, under 95% being singletons. Germline CDR1 is SGHVS and CDR2 is FNYEAQ. The V end lost 5 bases, the J end lost 0 bases, and 11 bases lay between the germline ends. This CDR3 comprises 15 residues. The TCR sequence derives from a female donor in good health, enrolled as a control in a pregnancy study. The sample was peripheral blood, taken after pregnancy. The chain is built from TRBV7-6 and TRBJ2-1, with D perhaps TRBD2 (5 bases). CDR3 in DNA: TGTGCCAGCAGCCAAGAGGGTGGCTCCTACAATGAGCAGTTCTTC. Encoded protein: CASSQEGGSYNEQFF.